This TCR beta chain was identified during a study of blood T cell repertoires in COVID-19. The CDR3 consists of 15 residues. V was cut by 1 base and J by 0 bases, with 7 bases left in between. Germline V CDR1 and CDR2: SEHNR, FQNEAQ (reference sequence). This table comes from immunoSEQ multiplex PCR, and its TCRdb copy is limited to in-frame clones, with some not included. The sample holds approximately 63,000 clones; just over 85% are singletons and the top ten take 1% to 1.5%. The rearrangement joins TRBV7-9 to TRBJ1-3, with D possibly matching TRBD1 (6 bases). The source material was peripheral blood. The clonotype comes from a woman at least 80 years old with acute or convalescent COVID-19. The CDR3 is CASSLDRVSGNTIYF. The CDR3 DNA reads TGTGCCAGCAGCTTAGACAGGGTCTCTGGAAACACCATATATTTT.